Listed below are T cell receptor beta chains from one sample, sequenced in a study of T cells in Graves' hyperthyroidism and ophthalmopathy. TCRdb fed the multiplex PCR reads into MiXCR, producing one record per CDR3 protein. The table shows hundreds of thousands of distinct CDR3 sequences, with more than 20% occurring only once. The sequenced material came from blood. Source of these receptors: a man in his thirties or forties with Graves' ophthalmopathy. Each CDR3 is given with its conserved first and last residue. D genes are given only for firm matches. Where a row states a size, it is once, few, many or the class of an expanded clone; other rows omit it.

J gene: TRBJ2-5; D gene: .; clone size: few; V gene: TRBV4-1; CDR3 DNA: TGCGCCAGCAGCCAAACCCTGTACCAAGAGACCCAGTACTTC; CDR3 protein: CASSQTLYQETQYF
J gene: TRBJ2-3; D gene: TRBD2; clone size: .; V gene: TRBV28; CDR3 DNA: TGTGCCAGCAGCCTCACCCCGGGACTAGCGGGAGTGGATACGCAGTATTTT; CDR3 protein: CASSLTPGLAGVDTQYF
J gene: TRBJ2-1; D gene: TRBD2; clone size: many; V gene: TRBV28; CDR3 DNA: TGTGCCAGCAGTTTAAGCGGGGGGCCGACCTACAATGAGCAGTTCTTC; CDR3 protein: CASSLSGGPTYNEQFF
J gene: TRBJ2-7; D gene: TRBD1; clone size: few; V gene: TRBV20-1; CDR3 DNA: TGCAGTGCCTGGACAGGAGCCTACGAGCAGTACTTC; CDR3 protein: CSAWTGAYEQYF
J gene: TRBJ2-5; D gene: .; clone size: few; V gene: TRBV28; CDR3 DNA: TGTGCCAGCAAAAGGGTGGAGACCCAGTACTTC; CDR3 protein: CASKRVETQYF
J gene: TRBJ2-3; D gene: TRBD2; clone size: .; V gene: TRBV24-1; CDR3 DNA: TGTGCCACCAGTGATTTGACTCTAGCGGGAGTGGATACGCAGTATTTT; CDR3 protein: CATSDLTLAGVDTQYF
J gene: TRBJ2-3; D gene: .; clone size: .; V gene: TRBV27; CDR3 DNA: TGTGCCAGCAGACGGCGGGCTAGCACAGATACGCAGTATTTT; CDR3 protein: CASRRRASTDTQYF
J gene: TRBJ1-2; D gene: TRBD1; clone size: many; V gene: TRBV5-1; CDR3 DNA: TGCGCCAGCAGCTTGGTGGGGACAGGGGGCACCGATGGCTACACCTTC; CDR3 protein: CASSLVGTGGTDGYTF
J gene: TRBJ2-1; D gene: TRBD2; clone size: many; V gene: TRBV12-3/TRBV12-4; CDR3 DNA: TGTGCCAGCAGTCCAGGCTCTAGCGGGAGGGGGAATGAGCAGTTCTTC; CDR3 protein: CASSPGSSGRGNEQFF
J gene: TRBJ2-7; D gene: .; clone size: many; V gene: TRBV24-1; CDR3 DNA: TGTGCCACCAGTGATAAGGATAGGCCAGCCTACGAGCAGTACTTC; CDR3 protein: CATSDKDRPAYEQYF
J gene: TRBJ2-3; D gene: .; clone size: many; V gene: TRBV11-2; CDR3 DNA: TGTGCCAGCAGCCCGTACACAGATACGCAGTATTTT; CDR3 protein: CASSPYTDTQYF
J gene: TRBJ2-1; D gene: .; clone size: .; V gene: TRBV4-1; CDR3 DNA: TGCGCCAGCAGCCCAGGAGGGCCTCCCTACAATGAGCAGTTCTTC; CDR3 protein: CASSPGGPPYNEQFF
J gene: TRBJ1-2; D gene: .; clone size: .; V gene: TRBV6-1; CDR3 DNA: TGTGCCATCCGAACTACTGGACAGCACTATGGCTACACCTTC; CDR3 protein: CAIRTTGQHYGYTF
J gene: TRBJ1-2; D gene: TRBD1; clone size: once; V gene: TRBV7-9; CDR3 DNA: TGTGCCAGCAGCTCAAACGCGGGACAGGGCGGTGGCTACACCTTC; CDR3 protein: CASSSNAGQGGGYTF
J gene: TRBJ2-3; D gene: .; clone size: many; V gene: TRBV3-1; CDR3 DNA: TGTGCCAGCAGCCCCCTTTGGGGCGGAGGCACAGATACGCAGTATTTT; CDR3 protein: CASSPLWGGGTDTQYF
J gene: TRBJ2-3; D gene: .; clone size: few; V gene: TRBV27; CDR3 DNA: TGTGCCAGCAGTTTATTGAGCCACACAGATACGCAGTATTTT; CDR3 protein: CASSLLSHTDTQYF